The 9 T cell receptor beta chains given below trace back to one sample, sequenced in a study of T cell responses to AZD1222 COVID-19 vaccine. Using immunoSEQ multiplex PCR, the repertoire was profiled, and TCRdb retains in-frame clones only, with some absent. This sample carries 140,000 to 150,000 clones, around 90% of them seen once, and the ten largest clones take approximately 1.8%. Sequenced here: peripheral blood, sampled 28 days after the second AZD1222 dose. These receptors were collected from an adult who received the AZD1222 COVID-19 vaccine.

This chain uses TRBV18 with TRBJ1-2; D perhaps matches TRBD1 (5 bases). CDR3 length equals 13 residues. Trimming took off 1 base at V and 14 bases at J, with 17 bases between the two ends. Germline V gives CDR1 KGHSH, CDR2 LQKENI. The CDR3 spells CASSPLGDRAGTF. Here the CDR3 DNA reads TGTGCCAGCTCACCACTTGGGGACCGAGCTGGGACCTTC.

The chain joins TRBV27 to TRBJ1-2; no firm D call. Trimming shortened V by 6 bases and J by 2 bases, and 31 bases separated the two germline ends. The CDR3 covers 20 residues. The germline V gene encodes CDR1 MNHEY and CDR2 SMNVEV (reference sequence). The CDR3 loop is CASRTFLVGGSSSRNYGYTF. CDR3 nucleotides: TGTGCCAGCAGGACCTTTTTGGTTGGAGGCAGCTCTTCGCGGAACTATGGCTACACCTTC.

This clone is a singleton in its sample. V and J are TRBV5-4 and TRBJ2-6, with 12 bases matching TRBD2. This CDR3 has 17 residues. Trimming removed 4 bases from V and 4 bases from J; junction bases left unmatched: 6. Per the germline V gene, CDR1 is SGHNT and CDR2 is YYREEE (reference sequence). The CDR3 sequence: CASSPTSGGSGANVLTF. CDR3 bases: TGTGCCAGCAGCCCGACTAGCGGGGGATCAGGGGCCAACGTCCTGACTTTC. The variable domain in full, with the rest retrieved from reference TRBV5-4 and TRBJ2-6, is ETGVTQSPTHLIKTRGQQVTLRCSSQSGHNTVSWYQQALGQGPQFIFQYYREEENGRGNFPPRFSGLQFPNYSSELNVNALELDDSALYLCASSPTSGGSGANVLTFGAGSRLTVL.

The genes are TRBV7-9 and TRBJ1-1; 8 positions agree with TRBD1. The CDR3 has 15 residues. J was trimmed by 3 bases and V by 4 bases; bases with no gene match: 7. Germline V lookup: CDR1 SEHNR, CDR2 FQNEAQ (reference sequence). The CDR3 nucleotides read TGTGCCAGCAGCTCCGTCGGACAGGGAGACACTGAAGCTTTCTTT. Protein: CASSSVGQGDTEAFF. Full variable domain (rest looked up from reference TRBV7-9 and TRBJ1-1): DTGVSQNPRHKITKRGQNVTFRCDPISEHNRLYWYRQTLGQGPEFLTYFQNEAQLEKSRLLSDRFSAERPKGSFSTLEIQRTEQGDSAMYLCASSSVGQGDTEAFFGQGTRLTVV.

The rearrangement joins TRBV7-9 to TRBJ1-2, with 7 bases fitting TRBD1. This CDR3 is built from 13 residues. Germline CDR1 reads SEHNR; CDR2 reads FQNEAQ (reference sequence). J lost 9 bases, V lost 6 bases, and 10 bases had no gene match. Here the CDR3 reads CASRQGQTSSYTF. CDR3 DNA sequence: TGTGCCAGCAGACAGGGACAGACCAGTAGCTACACCTTC.

This rearrangement joins TRBV9 to TRBJ2-1; TRBD1 is a possible D gene (5 bases). Trimming removed 4 bases from V and 0 bases from J, with 11 bases in between. Germline V CDR1 and CDR2: SGDLS, YYNGEE. This CDR3 region has 15 residues. CDR3 sequence: CASSQTDSSYNEQFF. The CDR3 coding sequence is TGTGCCAGCAGCCAGACAGATAGCTCCTACAATGAGCAGTTCTTC. Based on the CDR3 plus reference TRBV9 and TRBJ2-1, the full variable domain is DSGVTQTPKHLITATGQRVTLRCSPRSGDLSVYWYQQSLDQGLQFLIQYYNGEERAKGNILERFSAQQFPDLHSELNLSSLELGDSALYFCASSQTDSSYNEQFFGPGTRLTVL.

This chain links TRBV20-1 with TRBJ1-4; possibly TRBD1 for D (5 bases). Trimming stripped 4 bases from V and 2 bases from J, with 8 bases between. The CDR3 has 13 amino acids. Germline assignment: CDR1 DFQATT and CDR2 SNEGSKA (reference sequence). DNA of the CDR3: TGCAGTGCTATTGAGGGGACTAATGAAAAACTGTTTTTT. Amino acids: CSAIEGTNEKLFF.

V usage is TRBV5-1 and J usage is TRBJ2-7, with TRBD2 matching 10 bases. With 4 bases clipped from V and 4 bases from J, the junction kept 5 bases outside the gene matches. The CDR3 consists of 14 residues. Germline V CDR1 and CDR2: SGHRS, YFSETQ. This CDR3 is CASSPLAGGYEQYF. The CDR3 nucleotides are TGCGCCAGCAGCCCATTAGCGGGGGGATACGAGCAGTACTTC.

The V gene is TRBV7-2, the J gene TRBJ1-1; 9 bases map to TRBD1. In germline, CDR1 is SGHTA, CDR2 FQGNSA. CDR3 size: 15 residues. Trimming cost V 7 bases and J 6 bases; bases outside gene matches: 12. Here the CDR3 DNA reads TGTGCCAGCATCAACCCGGGTCGGGACAGGGCTGAAGCTTTCTTT. Its protein is CASINPGRDRAEAFF.